The 32 T cell receptor beta chains given below trace back to one sample, sequenced in a study of human T cells and chemical hapten exposure. Stated time point: pre-sensitization, week 0. Treatment indicated: therapeutic diphenylcyclopropenone sensitization with weekly scalp DPC. TCRdb used MiXCR to reprocess the RACE reads, holding one entry per CDR3 protein. Among tens of thousands of distinct CDR3 sequences listed, 9.6% were seen once. The sequences come from whole blood, collected in connection with sensitization to the hapten diphenylcyclopropenone (DPC). The receptor set was obtained from a woman aged 40 to 49 with alopecia areata. Some clones in this sample may be carry-over from other donors' samples.

This clonotype was counted between two and nine times. The V call is TRBV30, the J call TRBJ2-5, with TRBD1 identical over 7 bases. This CDR3 spans 13 amino acids. Trimming cost V 1 base and J 5 bases; bases outside gene matches: 4. Germline V gives CDR1 GTSNPN, CDR2 SVGIG (reference sequence). The CDR3 is CAWSGGGPETQYF. For the CDR3, the DNA is TGTGCCTGGAGTGGAGGGGGCCCCGAGACCCAGTACTTC.

This clonotype was observed at least ten times. The V gene is TRBV20-1, the J gene TRBJ2-3; 10 nucleotides line up with TRBD1. Trimming removed 6 bases from V and 3 bases from J; junction bases left unmatched: 6. This CDR3 has 14 residues. Germline assignment: CDR1 DFQATT and CDR2 SNEGSKA (reference sequence). CDR3 in DNA: TGCAGTGCGAACCGGGACAGGGGAACAGATACGCAGTATTTT. Its translation: CSANRDRGTDTQYF.

In this sample, this clonotype turned up many times. J is TRBJ2-1 and V is TRBV18; D not resolved. This CDR3 has 15 amino acids. Germline V CDR1 and CDR2: KGHSH, LQKENI. V dropped 4 bases and J dropped 4 bases, with 14 bases sitting between them. In nucleotides, the CDR3 is TGTGCCAGCTCACTACAAAGTCGAATATACAATGAGCAGTTCTTC. It is translated as CASSLQSRIYNEQFF.

The V gene is TRBV12-3 or TRBV12-4, the J gene TRBJ2-7; possible D gene TRBD2, 7 bases. The CDR3 contains 13 residues. The V end lost 7 bases, the J end lost 4 bases, and 14 bases lay between the germline ends. Here the CDR3 DNA reads TGTGCCAGCACCTGGGGGGGCGGATACGAGCAGTACTTC. Its protein product is CASTWGGGYEQYF.

This clonotype was counted many times. The J gene is TRBJ2-1, the V gene TRBV19, with TRBD2 identical over 12 bases. The CDR3 is made up of 15 amino acids. V was pared by 3 bases and J by 7 bases, with 4 bases of the junction left unmatched. Germline V lookup: CDR1 LNHDA, CDR2 SQIVND (reference sequence). The CDR3 nucleotides are TGTGCCAGTAGTATTCTAGCGGGGGGGCTTAATGAGCAGTTCTTC. Translated, it gives CASSILAGGLNEQFF.

The J gene is TRBJ2-7, the V gene TRBV5-8; TRBD1 aligns across 9 bases. Germline trimming cut 2 bases from V and 2 bases from J; bases unmatched to any gene: 2. This CDR3 has 14 residues. Germline values: CDR1 SGHTS, CDR2 YDEGEE. Written as DNA, the CDR3 is TGTGCCAGCAGCTTTCGGACAGGGGCCTACGAGCAGTACTTC. Protein product: CASSFRTGAYEQYF.

This clonotype has ten or more counts. CDR3: CATSDSDREGEQYF. As DNA, the CDR3 is TGTGCCACCAGTGATTCGGACAGGGAAGGCGAGCAGTACTTC. V is TRBV24-1 and J is TRBJ2-7; 8 bases are a match to TRBD1. Germline V CDR1 and CDR2: KGHDR, SFDVKD. The length of the CDR3 is 14 residues. Trimming cost V 2 bases and J 6 bases; bases outside gene matches: 5.

This clonotype was detected many times. This sequence joins TRBV29-1 and TRBJ1-3, with TRBD1 matching 9 bases. V shed 4 bases, J shed 4 bases, and the junction held 14 bases outside the gene matches. CDR1 and CDR2 (germline): SQVTM, ANQGSEA. This CDR3 comprises 17 residues. In DNA form, the CDR3 reads TGCAGCGTTGGTAACCCGACAGGGGGAATATTGGGAAACACCATATATTTT. It specifies CSVGNPTGGILGNTIYF.

This clonotype came up many times. The chain carries TRBV29-1 and TRBJ1-1; TRBD1 is a possible D gene (5 bases). V was trimmed by 6 bases and J by 6 bases, leaving 14 bases between them. The length of the CDR3 is 12 residues. Germline CDR1 is SQVTM and CDR2 is ANQGSEA. Here the CDR3 reads CSVGRDGAEAFF. The CDR3 DNA is TGCAGCGTAGGCAGGGACGGCGCTGAAGCTTTCTTT.

In this sample, this clonotype turned up many times. The chain links TRBV28 to TRBJ2-6; the D is unclear. The germline V and J ends were trimmed by 3 bases and 2 bases, with 5 bases remaining between them. Germline CDR1 reads MDHEN; CDR2 reads SYDVKM. The length of the CDR3 is 14 residues. This chain's CDR3 is CASSLAAGANVLTF. The DNA for the CDR3 is TGTGCCAGCAGTTTGGCAGCTGGGGCCAACGTCCTGACTTTC.

Only a few counts were recorded for this clonotype. This chain links TRBV20-1 with TRBJ2-2; D is unclear. V lost 6 bases, J lost 4 bases, and 15 bases lay in between. This CDR3 region has 14 residues. CDR1 is DFQATT, CDR2 SNEGSKA, per germline (reference sequence). CDR3 DNA: TGCAGTGCCGTTGACCAGCCCGGCACCGGGGAGCTGTTTTTT. Its protein product is CSAVDQPGTGELFF.

V gene TRBV5-4 combines with J gene TRBJ2-1; 11 bases line up with TRBD2. The CDR3 runs to 17 residues. The germline V gene encodes CDR1 SGHNT and CDR2 YYREEE (reference sequence). V dropped 2 bases and J dropped 2; count of bases not matched to a gene: 6. CDR3 coding DNA: TGTGCCAGCAGCTTATTAGGACTAGCGGGCGCCTACAATGAGCAGTTCTTC. Amino acid sequence: CASSLLGLAGAYNEQFF.

J is TRBJ1-1 and V is TRBV7-6; TRBD1 might be the D (5 bases). V was pared by 6 bases and J by 0 bases, with 14 bases between. The CDR3 contains 15 residues. Germline values: CDR1 SGHVS, CDR2 FNYEAQ. CDR3: CASRELGGVNTEAFF. The DNA for the CDR3 is TGTGCCAGCAGGGAACTCGGAGGGGTGAACACTGAAGCTTTCTTT.

In this sample, this clonotype turned up many times. The rearrangement links TRBV7-2 to TRBJ2-7; 12 positions agree with TRBD2. The germline V gene encodes CDR1 SGHTA and CDR2 FQGNSA. The trim removed 4 bases at V and 4 bases at J, leaving 5 bases unmatched. The CDR3 consists of 15 residues. CDR3 in amino acids: CASSSTSGGTYEQYF. As DNA, the CDR3 is TGTGCCAGCAGCTCAACTAGCGGGGGGACGTACGAGCAGTACTTC.

The gene calls are TRBV4-3 and TRBJ1-5; D is unclear. Germline V gene sequence: CDR1 LGHNA, CDR2 YSLEER. The CDR3 totals 14 residues. Trimming removed 0 bases from V and 6 bases from J, with 9 bases in between. This CDR3 is CASSQDLLGQPQHF. CDR3 coding DNA: TGCGCCAGCAGCCAAGATCTTCTTGGTCAGCCCCAGCATTTT.

This clonotype came up a few times. The J gene is TRBJ2-7, the V gene TRBV12-3 or TRBV12-4; 7 bases map to TRBD1. Trimming took 2 bases from V and 6 from J; bases not matched to a gene: 7. The length of the CDR3 is 14 residues. CDR3 DNA: TGTGCCAGCAGTTTACGACAGGGCGACGTCGAGCAGTACTTC. Amino acid sequence: CASSLRQGDVEQYF.

Concerning this clonotype: A much larger clone lies one base from this, so it may be a read error. The rearrangement links TRBV10-3 to TRBJ1-1; D gene uncertain. From germline, CDR1 is ENHRY and CDR2 SYGVKD. The length of the CDR3 is 12 residues. The DNA for the CDR3 is TGTGTCACGTTCCACTTGGACGGGGAAGCTTTCTTT. Translating it yields CVTFHLDGEAFF.

The rearrangement links TRBV7-2 to TRBJ1-5, with D unresolved. V dropped 1 base and J dropped 3 bases, with 13 bases sitting between them. Germline V gene sequence: CDR1 SGHTA, CDR2 FQGNSA. The CDR3 has 16 residues. CDR3 DNA: TGTGCCAGCAGCTTAGAGGTCAGAGGGAACAATCAGCCCCAGCATTTT. Protein: CASSLEVRGNNQPQHF.

This clonotype was seen many times. The chain recombines TRBV6-2 or TRBV6-3 with TRBJ1-1; 9 bases fit TRBD1. CDR1 is MNHEY, CDR2 SVGEGT, per germline. J gave up 4 bases and V 7 bases, and 4 bases lay outside the gene matches. The CDR3 totals 13 residues. CDR3 loop: CASTWTGATEAFF. CDR3 in DNA: TGTGCCAGCACTTGGACAGGGGCCACTGAAGCTTTCTTT.

J is TRBJ2-7 and V is TRBV7-9; 10 bases line up with TRBD2. J lost 1 base, V lost 6 bases, and 9 bases had no gene match. This CDR3 spans 16 amino acids. Germline lookup yields CDR1 SEHNR and CDR2 FQNEAQ (reference sequence). CDR3 sequence reads: CASRPGLAGASYEQYF. In DNA, the CDR3 is TGTGCCAGCAGACCCGGGCTAGCGGGGGCTTCCTACGAGCAGTACTTC.

The table lists this clonotype with a few counts. The chain carries TRBV7-2 and TRBJ2-7, with a weak D call TRBD1 (5 bases). This CDR3 spans 15 amino acids. Trimming took off 3 bases at V and 2 bases at J, with 14 bases between the two ends. The germline V gene has CDR1 SGHTA and CDR2 FQGNSA. The CDR3 DNA follows: TGTGCCAGCAGCTTTACAGGTACCCCCCCCTACGAGCAGTACTTC. As protein: CASSFTGTPPYEQYF.

This clonotype came up many times. The V gene is TRBV4-3, the J gene TRBJ2-2, with D unresolved. Germline V gives CDR1 LGHNA, CDR2 YSLEER. Trimming stripped 4 bases from V and 4 bases from J, with 10 bases between. CDR3 length: 14 amino acids. The CDR3 sequence is CASSPIQLTGELFF. The CDR3 region has the DNA TGCGCCAGCAGCCCCATACAGCTCACCGGGGAGCTGTTTTTT.

CDR3 sequence reads: CASSFVTGGALVTQYF. The CDR3 DNA reads TGTGCCAGCAGCTTTGTGACAGGGGGCGCGTTAGTGACCCAGTACTTC. This chain connects TRBV5-5 to TRBJ2-5; 10 bases are shared with TRBD1. CDR1 and CDR2 (germline): SGHKS, YYEKEE (reference sequence). The CDR3 contains 16 residues. J was trimmed by 7 bases and V by 2 bases; bases with no gene match: 11.

This clonotype was recorded many times. The chain links TRBV6-6 to TRBJ2-7; tentative D call: TRBD1 (5 bases). The V gene's germline CDR1 is MNHNY and CDR2 SVGAGI (reference sequence). This CDR3 is built from 13 residues. V gave up 2 bases and J gave up 0 bases, with 5 bases separating them. The CDR3 sequence: CASSYDSSYEQYF. CDR3 bases: TGTGCCAGCAGTTACGACAGCTCCTACGAGCAGTACTTC.

The rearrangement links TRBV27 to TRBJ2-2, with 10 positions matching TRBD1. Trimming removed 6 bases from V and 7 bases from J; junction bases left unmatched: 14. CDR1 is MNHEY and CDR2 is SMNVEV in the germline V gene (reference sequence). The CDR3 runs to 17 residues. For the CDR3, the DNA is TGTGCCAGCAGGCCTCCCGGGACAGGGGTTAAATTCGGGGAGCTGTTTTTT. Encoded protein: CASRPPGTGVKFGELFF.

This clonotype was seen a few times. The V gene is TRBV29-1, the J gene TRBJ1-1; the D is unclear. Deletions cut 3 bases from V and 4 bases from J, with 9 bases between. CDR1 is SQVTM and CDR2 is ANQGSEA in the germline V gene. The CDR3 spans 12 residues. The CDR3 DNA reads as TGCAGCGTTGAGACAAGGAGCACTGAAGCTTTCTTT. Amino acid sequence: CSVETRSTEAFF. The full variable domain, in which reference TRBV29-1 and TRBJ1-1 provide the parts outside the CDR3, is SAVISQKPSRDICQRGTSLTIQCQVDSQVTMMFWYRQQPGQSLTLIATANQGSEATYESGFVIDKFPISRPNLTFSTLTVSNMSPEDSSIYLCSVETRSTEAFFGQGTRLTVV.

Concerning this clonotype itself: Given a much more abundant clone one base away, this may be a read error. CDR3 sequence: CSVGTRWGSSYNEQFF. CDR3 DNA sequence: TGCAGCGTTGGAACCCGCTGGGGCAGCTCCTACAATGAGCAGTTCTTC. The V gene is TRBV29-1, the J gene TRBJ2-1; D is perhaps TRBD1 (5 bases). The CDR3 runs to 16 residues. Deletions cut 4 bases from V and 0 bases from J, with 16 bases between. CDR1 and CDR2 from the germline V gene are SQVTM and ANQGSEA.

Only a few counts were recorded for this clonotype. The rearrangement links TRBV5-1 to TRBJ1-4; TRBD1 might be the D (5 bases). Trimming stripped 4 bases from V and 7 bases from J, with 14 bases between. The CDR3 contains 14 residues. CDR1 and CDR2 from the germline V gene are SGHRS and YFSETQ. The CDR3 DNA reads TGCGCCAGCAGCCCTGACGGGGCTTCTGAAAAACTGTTTTTT. This translates into CASSPDGASEKLFF. Full variable domain (missing parts from reference TRBV5-1 and TRBJ1-4): KAGVTQTPRYLIKTRGQQVTLSCSPISGHRSVSWYQQTPGQGLQFLFEYFSETQRNKGNFPGRFSGRQFSNSRSEMNVSTLELGDSALYLCASSPDGASEKLFFGSGTQLSVL.

This clonotype has at least ten counts. CDR3 bases: TGTGCCAGCAGCCCCTGGATAGGGACAGGGGTACATGAGCAGTTCTTC. It translates to CASSPWIGTGVHEQFF. The chain is built from TRBV3-1 and TRBJ2-1; 10 nucleotides line up with TRBD1. From germline, CDR1 is LGHDT and CDR2 YNNKEL (reference sequence). The junction had 11 bases not matched to a gene; V was cut back by 4 bases and J by 8 bases. CDR3 length: 16 residues.

This chain joins TRBV9 and TRBJ2-1; D is perhaps TRBD2 (5 bases). The CDR3 has 15 amino acids. Germline V CDR1 and CDR2: SGDLS, YYNGEE. V was shortened by 5 bases and J by 7 bases, with 19 bases between the two germline ends. The DNA of the CDR3 is TGTGCCAGCAGACTAGGCCTGGACCTGGAAAATGAGCAGTTCTTC. It yields the protein CASRLGLDLENEQFF.

This clonotype has more than one count but fewer than ten. V and J are TRBV10-3 and TRBJ1-3, with no clear D. The germline V gene has CDR1 ENHRY and CDR2 SYGVKD. This CDR3 spans 13 amino acids. Trimming took off 0 bases at V and 9 bases at J, with 9 bases between the two ends. CDR3: CAISESVRGTIYF. The DNA of the CDR3 is TGTGCCATCAGTGAGTCGGTGCGGGGCACCATATATTTT.

This clonotype was found a few times. The V and J genes are TRBV28 and TRBJ1-3; 9 positions agree with TRBD1. Trimming removed 4 bases from V and 5 bases from J; junction bases left unmatched: 6. The CDR3 totals 15 residues. Germline V gene sequence: CDR1 MDHEN, CDR2 SYDVKM. CDR3 nucleotides: TGTGCCAGCAGTTCCCCGGGACAGGGAAGAAACACCATATATTTT. It yields the protein CASSSPGQGRNTIYF.